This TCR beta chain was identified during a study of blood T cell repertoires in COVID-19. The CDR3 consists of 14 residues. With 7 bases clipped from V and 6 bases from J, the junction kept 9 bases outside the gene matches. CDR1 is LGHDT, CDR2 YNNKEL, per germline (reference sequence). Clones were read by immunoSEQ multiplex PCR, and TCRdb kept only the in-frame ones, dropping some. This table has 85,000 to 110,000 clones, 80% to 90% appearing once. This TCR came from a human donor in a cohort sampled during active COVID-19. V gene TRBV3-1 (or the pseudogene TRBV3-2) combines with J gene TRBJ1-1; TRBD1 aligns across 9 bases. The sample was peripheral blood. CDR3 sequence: CASTTQGARPEAFF. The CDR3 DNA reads TGTGCCAGCACCACACAGGGGGCGCGTCCTGAAGCTTTCTTT.